One and the same sample provided the 8 T cell receptor beta chains below, sequenced in a study of monozygotic twins with inflammatory bowel disease. One entry per CDR3 protein, without DNA, is what TCRdb gives after re-calling the 5' RACE reads. In total, the table holds 110,000 to 150,000 distinct CDR3 sequences. Sequences were obtained from blood. These receptors were collected from a human donor with ulcerative colitis or Crohn's disease, or a healthy co-twin of an affected twin (not recorded which).

CDR3 sequence reads: CASSQRSGVLPGELFF. J is TRBJ2-2 and V is TRBV14; TCRdb outputs TRBD2, but without DNA this stays unchecked. This CDR3 is 16 amino acids long. The germline CDR1 and CDR2 sequences are SGHDN and FVKESK.

The V and J genes are TRBV20-1 and TRBJ2-1. Germline values: CDR1 DFQATT, CDR2 SNEGSKA (reference sequence). The CDR3 spans 13 residues. The CDR3 protein is CSARALRNNEQFF.

This chain uses TRBV18 with TRBJ2-1. CDR3 length equals 15 residues. Germline V gene sequence: CDR1 KGHSH, CDR2 LQKENI. CDR3 amino acids: CASSGSWGSYNEQFF.

The J gene is TRBJ2-7, the V gene TRBV5-1. In germline, CDR1 is SGHRS, CDR2 YFSETQ. This CDR3 is 15 amino acids long. The CDR3 protein is CASSLAGLELFEQYF.

CDR3 region: CASSSPGLNTGELFF. This sequence joins TRBV5-4 and TRBJ2-2; with no DNA, the TCRdb D assignment of TRBD2 cannot be verified. The CDR3 is 15 amino acids. Germline values: CDR1 SGHNT, CDR2 YYREEE (reference sequence).

The J gene is TRBJ1-1, the V gene TRBV29-1; TCRdb indicates TRBD1, and absent DNA this call remains unverified. CDR3 length: 14 amino acids. Germline assignment: CDR1 SQVTM and CDR2 ANQGSEA. Here the CDR3 reads CSATTGSWFAEAFF.

J is TRBJ1-2 and V is TRBV7-3; TCRdb lists TRBD1, though no DNA is available to test this call. CDR1 and CDR2 (germline): SGHTA, FQGTGA. The CDR3 runs to 14 residues. The CDR3 sequence is CASSLDRGQGGYTF.

J is TRBJ2-3 and V is TRBV24-1. CDR1 is KGHDR, CDR2 SFDVKD, per germline. The CDR3 consists of 15 residues. The chain's CDR3 is CATSDRTDNTDTQYF.